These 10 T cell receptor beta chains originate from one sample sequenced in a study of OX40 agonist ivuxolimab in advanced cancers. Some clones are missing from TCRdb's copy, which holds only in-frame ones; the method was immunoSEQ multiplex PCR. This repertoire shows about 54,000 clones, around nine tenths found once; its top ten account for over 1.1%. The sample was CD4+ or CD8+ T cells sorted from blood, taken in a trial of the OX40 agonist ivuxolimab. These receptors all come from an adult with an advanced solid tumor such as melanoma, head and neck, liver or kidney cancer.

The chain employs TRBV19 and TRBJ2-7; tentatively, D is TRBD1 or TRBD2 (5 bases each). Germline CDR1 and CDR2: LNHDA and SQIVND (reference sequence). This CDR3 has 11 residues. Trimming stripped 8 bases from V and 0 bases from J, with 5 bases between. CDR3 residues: CASGTSYEQYF. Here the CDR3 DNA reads TGTGCCAGTGGGACCTCCTACGAGCAGTACTTC.

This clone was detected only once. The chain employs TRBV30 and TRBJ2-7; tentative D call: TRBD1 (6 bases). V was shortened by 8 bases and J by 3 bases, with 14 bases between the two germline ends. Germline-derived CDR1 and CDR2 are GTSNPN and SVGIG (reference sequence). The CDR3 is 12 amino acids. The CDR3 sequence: CATSRDIYEQYF. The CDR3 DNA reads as TGTGCCACCTCCCGGGACATCTACGAGCAGTACTTC.

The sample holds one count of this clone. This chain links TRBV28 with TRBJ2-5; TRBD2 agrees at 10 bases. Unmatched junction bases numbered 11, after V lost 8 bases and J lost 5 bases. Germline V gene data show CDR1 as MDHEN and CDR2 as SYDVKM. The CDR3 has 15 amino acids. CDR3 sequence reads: CASERGGLNSETQYF. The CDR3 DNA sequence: TGTGCCAGCGAGCGGGGGGGCCTGAATTCGGAGACCCAGTACTTC.

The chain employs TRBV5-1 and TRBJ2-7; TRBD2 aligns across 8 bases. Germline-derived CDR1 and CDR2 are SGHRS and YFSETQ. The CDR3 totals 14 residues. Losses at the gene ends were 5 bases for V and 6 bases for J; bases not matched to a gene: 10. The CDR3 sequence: CASRSTSETGEQYF. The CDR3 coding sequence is TGCGCCAGCAGGTCGACTAGCGAGACGGGCGAGCAGTACTTC.

CDR3 sequence: CASIAGGSYNEQFF. CDR3 nucleotide sequence: TGTGCCAGCATTGCGGGAGGCTCCTACAATGAGCAGTTCTTC. The chain joins TRBV6-5 to TRBJ2-1; 8 bases agree with TRBD2. The CDR3 loop spans 14 amino acids. Unmatched junction bases numbered 2, after V lost 7 bases and J lost 0 bases. Per germline, CDR1 MNHEY and CDR2 SVGAGI.

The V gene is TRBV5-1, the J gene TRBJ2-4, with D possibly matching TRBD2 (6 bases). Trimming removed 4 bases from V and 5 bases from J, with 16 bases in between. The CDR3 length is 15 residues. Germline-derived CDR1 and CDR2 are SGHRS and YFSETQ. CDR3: CASSRSRRGQNIQYF. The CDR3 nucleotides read TGCGCCAGCAGCCGCAGCCGGCGGGGACAAAACATTCAGTACTTC.

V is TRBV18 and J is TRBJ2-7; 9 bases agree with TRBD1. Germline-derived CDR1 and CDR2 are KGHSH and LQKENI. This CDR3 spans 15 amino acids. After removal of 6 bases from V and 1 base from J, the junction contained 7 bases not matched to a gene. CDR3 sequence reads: CASSPGQGESYEQYF. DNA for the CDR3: TGTGCCAGCTCGCCGGGACAGGGTGAATCCTACGAGCAGTACTTC.

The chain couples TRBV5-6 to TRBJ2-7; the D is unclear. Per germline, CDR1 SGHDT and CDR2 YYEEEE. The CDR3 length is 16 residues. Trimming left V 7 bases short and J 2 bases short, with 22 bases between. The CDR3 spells CASGFPPRQSPYEQYF. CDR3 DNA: TGTGCCAGCGGATTCCCCCCCCGACAATCCCCCTACGAGCAGTACTTC.

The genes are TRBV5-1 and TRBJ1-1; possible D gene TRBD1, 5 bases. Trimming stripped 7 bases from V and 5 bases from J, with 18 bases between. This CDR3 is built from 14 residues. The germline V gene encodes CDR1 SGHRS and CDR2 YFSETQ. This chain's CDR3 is CASARDEGRTEAFF. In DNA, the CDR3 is TGCGCCAGCGCAAGGGACGAAGGGCGGACTGAAGCTTTCTTT.

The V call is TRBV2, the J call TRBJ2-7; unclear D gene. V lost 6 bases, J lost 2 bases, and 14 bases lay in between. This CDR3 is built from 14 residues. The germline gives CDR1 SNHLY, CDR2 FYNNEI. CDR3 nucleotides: TGTGCCAGCAGCGTCAGACAACCTGCCTACGAGCAGTACTTC. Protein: CASSVRQPAYEQYF.